This T cell receptor beta chain is drawn from a study of early T cells in non-severe SARS-CoV-2 infection. This CDR3 has 13 amino acids. Trimming left V 3 bases short and J 6 bases short, with 10 bases between. This clonotype was recorded at least ten times. Its antigen is unknown. Findings and caveats of the study: VDJdb-based matching was biased toward anti-spike CD8 responses and missed private and CD4 specificities.

Individual cDNA molecules carried attached unique molecular identifiers. TCRdb re-called the 5' RACE reads through MiXCR, storing one row per CDR3 protein. Of 40,000 to 60,000 distinct CDR3 sequences listed, approximately 8.1% are singletons. The source is an adult who was a healthcare worker with PCR-confirmed SARS-CoV-2 infection or an uninfected control (not recorded which). Sequencing used whole blood. This chain links TRBV12-3 or TRBV12-4 with TRBJ2-3, with D possibly being TRBD2 (5 bases). This CDR3 is CASSFPGGDTQYF. CDR3 in DNA: TGTGCCAGCAGTTTTCCAGGCGGGGATACGCAGTATTTT.